This T cell receptor (beta chain) was obtained from a study of OX40 agonist ivuxolimab in advanced cancers. Sequenced by immunoSEQ multiplex PCR; TCRdb stores in-frame clones only, minus some. The repertoire holds tens of thousands of clones, with over 85% as singletons. Turning to this clone: Its antigen is unidentified.

General study findings and limits: By week 6 at 0.1 to 3.0 mg/kg, blood CD4+ and CD8+ T cells had expanded clonally. Low normalized T-cell clonal expansion was additionally recorded for some nonresponders. Among the least clonally expanded were partial responders at 0.1-3.0 mg/kg.

The CDR3 runs 14 residues. The germline gives CDR1 SGHAT, CDR2 FQNNGV. V dropped 6 bases and J dropped 7; count of bases not matched to a gene: 4. The TCR originated in an adult with an advanced solid tumor such as melanoma, head and neck, liver or kidney cancer. This specimen was CD4+ or CD8+ T cells sorted from blood, taken in a trial of the OX40 agonist ivuxolimab. V is TRBV11-2 and J is TRBJ2-1, with TRBD2 identical over 12 bases. Here the CDR3 reads CASRQLAGGNEQFF. The CDR3 DNA is TGTGCCAGCAGGCAACTAGCGGGGGGAAATGAGCAGTTCTTC.